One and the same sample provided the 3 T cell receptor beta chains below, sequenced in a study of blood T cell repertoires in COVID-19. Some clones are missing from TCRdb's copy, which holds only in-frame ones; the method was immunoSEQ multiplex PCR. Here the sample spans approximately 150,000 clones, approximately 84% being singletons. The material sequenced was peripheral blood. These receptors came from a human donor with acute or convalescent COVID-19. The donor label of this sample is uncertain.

The CDR3 loop is CASRRLAVETQYF. The DNA for the CDR3 is TGTGCCAGCAGGCGGCTAGCTGTGGAGACCCAGTACTTC. This sequence joins TRBV2 and TRBJ2-5, with D possibly matching TRBD2 (5 bases). This CDR3 region has 13 residues. The V end was cut by 6 bases, the J end by 5 bases, with 13 bases between. Germline CDR1 and CDR2: SNHLY and FYNNEI.

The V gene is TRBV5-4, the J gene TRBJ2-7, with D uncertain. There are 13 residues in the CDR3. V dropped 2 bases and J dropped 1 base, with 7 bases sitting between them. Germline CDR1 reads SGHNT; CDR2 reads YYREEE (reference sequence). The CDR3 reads CASSFSLSYEQYF. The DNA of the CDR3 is TGTGCCAGCAGCTTTTCCCTATCCTACGAGCAGTACTTC.

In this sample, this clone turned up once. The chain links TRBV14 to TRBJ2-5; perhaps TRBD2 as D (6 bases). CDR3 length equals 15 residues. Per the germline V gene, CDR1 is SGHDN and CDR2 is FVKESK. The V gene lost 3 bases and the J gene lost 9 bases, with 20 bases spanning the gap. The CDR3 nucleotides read TGTGCCAGCAGCCACCGCGGGGCCACAATGTTAGCCCAGTACTTC. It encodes CASSHRGATMLAQYF.